These 20 T cell receptor beta chains were all obtained from the same sample, sequenced in a study of T cell responses to AZD1222 COVID-19 vaccine. The method was immunoSEQ multiplex PCR; TCRdb's version includes in-frame clones alone and lacks a portion of them. This sample has 99,000 or so clones, with 70% to 90% found just once. The specimen comprised peripheral blood, sampled on day 0 of AZD1222 vaccination. These receptors came from an adult in good health.

This rearrangement joins TRBV29-1 to TRBJ1-1; D might be TRBD1 (6 bases). The CDR3 covers 14 residues. The V gene's germline CDR1 is SQVTM and CDR2 ANQGSEA. The V end lost 0 bases, the J end lost 5 bases, and 13 bases lay between the germline ends. The CDR3 DNA reads TGCAGCGTTGAAGATTGGGGGGCAAAAACTGAAGCTTTCTTT. Its protein is CSVEDWGAKTEAFF.

V usage is TRBV2 and J usage is TRBJ1-1, with D possibly being TRBD1 (5 bases). Trimming pared 6 bases from V and 0 bases from J, leaving 14 bases between. The V gene's germline CDR1 is SNHLY and CDR2 FYNNEI. CDR3 length: 15 residues. CDR3 in amino acids: CASSSPLGLNTEAFF. For the CDR3, the DNA is TGTGCCAGCAGCTCACCTTTGGGGCTGAACACTGAAGCTTTCTTT.

The V and J genes are TRBV19 and TRBJ2-2, with D possibly TRBD1 on 6 matching bases. Germline V gene sequence: CDR1 LNHDA, CDR2 SQIVND (reference sequence). Between the trimmed V and J ends, which lost 8 bases and 2 bases, there was a span of 12 bases. The CDR3 consists of 14 residues. The CDR3, as DNA: TGTGCCAGTCTAGACAGGTCAAACACCGGGGAGCTGTTTTTT. As protein: CASLDRSNTGELFF. The full variable domain, its missing parts supplied by reference TRBV19 and TRBJ2-2, is DGGITQSPKYLFRKEGQNVTLSCEQNLNHDAMYWYRQDPGQGLRLIYYSQIVNDFQKGDIAEGYSVSREKKESFPLTVTSAQKNPTAFYLCASLDRSNTGELFFGEGSRLTVL.

There are a few counts of this clone. This chain uses TRBV3-1 (or the pseudogene TRBV3-2) with TRBJ2-7; TRBD2 matches at 10 bases. Germline values: CDR1 LGHDT, CDR2 YNNKEL (reference sequence). V trimming: 4 bases; J trimming: 3 bases; junction bases outside the gene matches: 3. The CDR3 contains 14 residues. Here the CDR3 reads CASSPASGSYEQYF. In DNA, the CDR3 is TGTGCCAGCAGCCCGGCTAGCGGGAGCTACGAGCAGTACTTC.

DNA for the CDR3: TGTGCCAGCACCCCGGGACTAGCGGGAGGCGAGCAGTACTTC. Its protein is CASTPGLAGGEQYF. The gene calls are TRBV6-5 and TRBJ2-7, with 15 bases that match TRBD2. In germline, CDR1 is MNHEY, CDR2 SVGAGI. The trim removed 7 bases at V and 6 bases at J, leaving 4 bases unmatched. This CDR3 has 14 residues.

The chain is built from TRBV6-1 and TRBJ1-2; 7 bases agree with TRBD1. This CDR3 is 13 amino acids long. J was trimmed by 8 bases and V by 3 bases; bases with no gene match: 6. Looked up from germline, CDR1 is MNHNS and CDR2 is SASEGT. The CDR3 DNA follows: TGTGCCAGCAGTGATCGAGGGGGCTGGGGCTACACCTTC. It specifies CASSDRGGWGYTF.

The chain joins TRBV11-2 to TRBJ2-7, with D possibly TRBD2 on 5 matching bases. Looked up from germline, CDR1 is SGHAT and CDR2 is FQNNGV. CDR3 length: 14 residues. The V end was cut by 1 base, the J end by 0 bases, with 7 bases between. The CDR3 DNA reads TGTGCCAGCAGCTTAGGGCGGGTCTCCTACGAGCAGTACTTC. It codes for CASSLGRVSYEQYF.

V is TRBV2 and J is TRBJ2-7, with TRBD2 identical over 9 bases. The CDR3 runs 12 residues. Trimming cost V 9 bases and J 3 bases; bases outside gene matches: 3. Germline CDR1 and CDR2: SNHLY and FYNNEI. The CDR3 bases are TGTGCCAGTCAAGCGGGAGGCTACGAGCAGTACTTC. Its translation is CASQAGGYEQYF.

This chain connects TRBV6-2 or TRBV6-3 to TRBJ2-1; 11 bases align to TRBD2. Germline values: CDR1 MNHEY, CDR2 SVGEGT. This CDR3 region has 14 residues. J lost 7 bases, V lost 4 bases, and 3 bases had no gene match. CDR3 in DNA: TGTGCCAGCAGTTCTAGCGGGAGGATAAATGAGCAGTTCTTC. Translation: CASSSSGRINEQFF.

Here the CDR3 DNA reads TGTGCCAGCAGTTTATATCCTAGCTACGAGCAGTACTTC. Translation: CASSLYPSYEQYF. The chain uses TRBV27 and TRBJ2-7; D not resolved. Trimming removed 1 base from V and 3 bases from J, with 7 bases in between. CDR3 length: 13 amino acids. CDR1 MNHEY and CDR2 SMNVEV come from the germline V gene (reference sequence).

The chain uses TRBV4-1 and TRBJ1-1; D might be TRBD1 (5 bases). Germline V gives CDR1 MGHRA, CDR2 YSYEKL. The CDR3 length is 15 residues. V was shortened by 5 bases and J by 2 bases, with 15 bases between the two germline ends. The CDR3 protein is CASSTRTLFNTEAFF. In nucleotides, the CDR3 is TGCGCCAGCAGCACCCGGACACTTTTTAACACTGAAGCTTTCTTT.

The chain uses TRBV21-1 and TRBJ2-5; the D call TRBD1 from the table was never checked on the DNA. TRBV21-1 is annotated as a pseudogene. The CDR3 is 14 amino acids. In nucleotides, the CDR3 is TGTGCCAGCACCAAAGTGGGACAGGAAGAGACCCAGTACTTC. It yields the protein CASTKVGQEETQYF.

The chain has TRBV7-9 and TRBJ2-5; the match to TRBD2 covers 7 bases. This CDR3 is 16 amino acids long. The V and J ends lost 1 base and 5 bases, in that order; junction bases with no gene match: 10. The germline CDR1 and CDR2 sequences are SEHNR and FQNEAQ (reference sequence). CDR3 region: CASSLGVAGGWETQYF. The DNA of the CDR3 is TGTGCCAGCAGCTTAGGGGTAGCGGGCGGATGGGAGACCCAGTACTTC.

The chain uses TRBV18 and TRBJ2-7, with D maybe TRBD1 (5 bases). This CDR3 has 12 residues. The V gene's germline CDR1 is KGHSH and CDR2 LQKENI. Trimming took 5 bases from V and 2 from J, leaving 7 bases between them. The CDR3 region is CASSSTAYEQYF. DNA of the CDR3: TGTGCCAGCTCATCGACAGCCTACGAGCAGTACTTC.

CDR3 nucleotides: TGTGCCAGCAGCTTAGGGGGGACAGTAATCTCTGGAAACACCATATATTTT. It specifies CASSLGGTVISGNTIYF. The chain combines TRBV7-6 with TRBJ1-3; TRBD1 aligns across 7 bases. Germline lookup yields CDR1 SGHVS and CDR2 FNYEAQ. The trim removed 1 base at V and 0 bases at J, leaving 6 bases unmatched. The CDR3 sequence is 17 residues long. Using reference TRBV7-6 and TRBJ1-3 for the parts outside the CDR3, the full variable domain is GAGVSQSPRYKVTKRGQDVALRCDPISGHVSLYWYRQALGQGPEFLTYFNYEAQQDKSGLPNDRFSAERPEGSISTLTIQRTEQRDSAMYRCASSLGGTVISGNTIYFGEGSWLTVV.

This chain links TRBV18 with TRBJ1-1; a possible D gene is TRBD1 (6 bases). The CDR3 totals 16 residues. Trimming took off 3 bases at V and 0 bases at J, with 14 bases between the two ends. Germline CDR1 reads KGHSH; CDR2 reads LQKENI. The CDR3 bases are TGTGCCAGCTCACCCGCCAGGGGTAACGTGAACACTGAAGCTTTCTTT. Protein sequence: CASSPARGNVNTEAFF.

V usage is TRBV9 and J usage is TRBJ2-3; the D gene is possibly TRBD1 (5 bases). Trimming stripped 0 bases from V and 4 bases from J, with 9 bases between. Germline assignment: CDR1 SGDLS and CDR2 YYNGEE. CDR3 size: 14 residues. CDR3 nucleotides: TGTGCCAGCAGCGTAGGGCAGGGCCCAGATACGCAGTATTTT. Its translation: CASSVGQGPDTQYF.

V and J are TRBV18 and TRBJ2-3; the match to TRBD2 covers 12 bases. This CDR3 comprises 18 residues. V dropped 2 bases and J dropped 3; count of bases not matched to a gene: 9. The germline CDR1 and CDR2 sequences are KGHSH and LQKENI. CDR3 sequence: CASSPIPTSGRGTDTQYF. CDR3 nucleotides: TGTGCCAGCTCACCAATCCCGACTAGCGGGAGAGGAACAGATACGCAGTATTTT.

The J gene is TRBJ1-2, the V gene TRBV27; the D gene is possibly TRBD1 (6 bases). The germline gives CDR1 MNHEY, CDR2 SMNVEV (reference sequence). V shed 0 bases and J shed 4 bases, with 9 bases lying between them. The CDR3 consists of 14 residues. CDR3 nucleotides: TGTGCCAGCAGTTTATCCACAGGGACCTATGGCTACACCTTC. This encodes CASSLSTGTYGYTF.

The chain has TRBV2 and TRBJ1-1; D not certain. Germline lookup yields CDR1 SNHLY and CDR2 FYNNEI. The CDR3 is 13 residues long. Trimming pared 3 bases from V and 4 bases from J, leaving 9 bases between. The CDR3 bases are TGTGCCAGCAGTGATCTCAGAGGCACTGAAGCTTTCTTT. It codes for CASSDLRGTEAFF. Full variable domain (missing parts from reference TRBV2 and TRBJ1-1): EPEVTQTPSHQVTQMGQEVILRCVPISNHLYFYWYRQILGQKVEFLVSFYNNEISEKSEIFDDQFSVERPDGSNFTLKIRSTKLEDSAMYFCASSDLRGTEAFFGQGTRLTVV.